One sample yielded the 15 T cell receptor beta chains listed below, sequenced in a study of T cells in Graves' hyperthyroidism and ophthalmopathy (dated by TCRdb to between 2019 and 2020). The method behind the library was multiplex PCR. The data were produced on an Illumina HiSeq 2000. TCR beta CDR3 regions were amplified from RNA transcripts. The TCR CDR3 was subjected to a first round of RT-PCR using the HTBI primer set and the Qiagen OneStep RT-PCR kit. The public reads were reanalyzed by TCRdb: fastp trimming at Q25, MiXCR alignment, in-frame beta chains only. For every CDR3 protein sequence, its rows merge into one entry that carries the most common genes and DNA. Here the sample has 45,000 to 50,000 distinct CDR3 sequences; 49% occur a single time. Of the sample, roughly 32% is held by the ten largest clones. The sequenced sample was peripheral blood or thyroid tissue (not recorded which). These receptor sequences come from a woman in her fifties or sixties with Graves' hyperthyroidism.

This chain uses TRBV29-1 with TRBJ1-1; 9 bases map to TRBD1. Trimming cost V 6 bases and J 9 bases; bases outside gene matches: 5. This CDR3 has 11 amino acids. Germline V CDR1 and CDR2: SQVTM, ANQGSEA. The CDR3 DNA follows: TGCAGCGTCGCCGGACAGGGGCAAGCTTTCTTT. Translated: CSVAGQGQAFF. Full variable domain (remainder filled in from reference TRBV29-1 and TRBJ1-1): SAVISQKPSRDICQRGTSLTIQCQVDSQVTMMFWYRQQPGQSLTLIATANQGSEATYESGFVIDKFPISRPNLTFSTLTVSNMSPEDSSIYLCSVAGQGQAFFGQGTRLTVV.

The rearrangement links TRBV30 to TRBJ2-3; D gene ambiguous. V gave up 0 bases and J gave up 8 bases, with 18 bases separating them. CDR1 GTSNPN and CDR2 SVGIG come from the germline V gene (reference sequence). The CDR3 totals 15 residues. The CDR3 loop is CAWSVRSLVMGTQYF. The CDR3 bases are TGTGCCTGGAGTGTACGGTCTCTCGTTATGGGTACGCAGTATTTT. Using reference TRBV30 and TRBJ2-3 for the parts outside the CDR3, the full variable domain is SQTIHQWPATLVQPVGSPLSLECTVEGTSNPNLYWYRQAAGRGLQLLFYSVGIGQISSEVPQNLSASRPQDRQFILSSKKLLLSDSGFYLCAWSVRSLVMGTQYFGPGTRLTVL.

Turning to this clonotype: The CDR3 does not end in the conserved phenylalanine or tryptophan, so this is likely a read error. This chain links TRBV6-5 with TRBJ2-2; 12 positions match TRBD2. CDR1 is MNHEY and CDR2 is SVGAGI in the germline V gene. The CDR3 contains 15 residues. Losses at the gene ends were 2 bases for V and 6 bases for J; bases not matched to a gene: 1. The CDR3 DNA reads as TGTGCCAGCAGTTACAGACTAGCGGGGGCCGGGGAGCTGTTTTCT. This codes for CASSYRLAGAGELFS.

A note on this clonotype: Just one base apart from a much larger clone, this may be a read error. The chain joins TRBV28 to TRBJ1-6, with D perhaps TRBD1 (6 bases). The CDR3 loop spans 15 amino acids. Per germline, CDR1 MDHEN and CDR2 SYDVKM. Deletions cut 8 bases from V and 1 base from J, with 12 bases between. The DNA for the CDR3 is TGTGCCAGCGGTCCAGGGGTATCCTATAATTCACCCCTCCACTTT. As protein: CASGPGVSYNSPLHF.

This clonotype was seen at least ten times. V and J are TRBV27 and TRBJ2-7; 8 bases map to TRBD2. After removal of 3 bases from V and 4 bases from J, the junction contained 8 bases not matched to a gene. This CDR3 contains 15 residues. Germline loops: CDR1 MNHEY, CDR2 SMNVEV (reference sequence). The CDR3 sequence: CASSFLAGGGYEQYF. DNA for the CDR3: TGTGCCAGCAGTTTCCTGGCGGGAGGCGGATACGAGCAGTACTTC.

The genes are TRBV2 and TRBJ1-2; TRBD1 agrees at 7 bases. V was pared by 10 bases and J by 2 bases, with 16 bases of the junction left unmatched. Germline V gives CDR1 SNHLY, CDR2 FYNNEI. The CDR3 runs to 16 residues. The CDR3 nucleotides are TGTGCCACCAAAGGGGACAGCGGACCCCTAAACTATGGCTACACCTTC. It is translated as CATKGDSGPLNYGYTF.

A remark on this clonotype: It is likely a read error, because the conserved phenylalanine at the end of the CDR3 is missing. It is unclear where the CDR3 begins or ends on the DNA, so no DNA is shown, and the CDR3 is as TCRdb lists it. The V gene is TRBV20-1, the J gene TRBJ1-2. The CDR3 contains 21 residues when both ends are counted. Germline-derived CDR1 and CDR2 are DFQATT and SNEGSKA (reference sequence). CDR3 protein: CSARPGRDQPQEPKLTMATQS.

This clonotype was seen at least ten times. The V and J genes are TRBV11-2 and TRBJ2-5; D gene ambiguous. This CDR3 has 16 amino acids. V was clipped by 1 base and J by 1 base, with 13 bases between them. In germline, CDR1 is SGHAT, CDR2 FQNNGV. CDR3 region: CASSLGSLRSQETQYF. In DNA, the CDR3 is TGTGCCAGCAGCTTAGGATCTTTGAGGAGCCAAGAGACCCAGTACTTC.

Details on this clonotype: Mismatch with germline at one junction end may stem from a read error. The chain has TRBV14 and TRBJ2-7, with 7 bases identical to TRBD1. The CDR3 has 12 amino acids. Per germline, CDR1 SGHDN and CDR2 FVKESK. The CDR3 bases are TGTGCCAGCAGCCTAGACAGGGCCAAGCAGCACTTC. It codes for CASSLDRAKQHF.

In its sample, this clonotype was seen many times. The V call is TRBV29-1, the J call TRBJ1-2; TRBD1 matches at 9 bases. Germline trimming cut 6 bases from V and 4 bases from J; bases unmatched to any gene: 12. Germline CDR1 and CDR2: SQVTM and ANQGSEA. The CDR3 is made up of 15 amino acids. The CDR3 region has the DNA TGCAGCGTCGATGACGGGACAGGGTCCGGCTATGGCTACACCTTC. Translated, it gives CSVDDGTGSGYGYTF.

Details on this clonotype: Here the CDR3 omits its conserved ending phenylalanine or tryptophan, so a read error is the likely source. This chain links TRBV20-1 with TRBJ2-7; the match to TRBD1 covers 8 bases. The CDR3 loop spans 14 amino acids. Germline V gives CDR1 DFQATT, CDR2 SNEGSKA (reference sequence). CDR3 coding DNA: TGCAGCGCTAGAGACACAGGGGGTTACTACGAGCAGTACTCC. As protein: CSARDTGGYYEQYS.

V usage is TRBV10-3 and J usage is TRBJ2-5; weak D call: TRBD2 (5 bases). V dropped 5 bases and J dropped 3 bases, with 10 bases sitting between them. The germline V gene has CDR1 ENHRY and CDR2 SYGVKD. The CDR3 is 13 residues long. The CDR3 coding sequence is TGTGCCATCAGTCCCTCCGGGGAAGAGACCCAGTACTTC. Protein: CAISPSGEETQYF.

This chain connects TRBV10-3 to TRBJ1-2; D unresolved. This CDR3 contains 14 residues. Germline-derived CDR1 and CDR2 are ENHRY and SYGVKD. Trimming removed 2 bases at V and 3 bases at J, with 10 bases between. The CDR3 region is CAISEAEGDYGYTF. The CDR3 bases are TGTGCCATCAGTGAGGCAGAGGGCGACTATGGCTACACCTTC.

With regard to this clonotype: At one end the junction does not follow the germline gene, possibly because of a read error. The rearrangement links TRBV7-9 to TRBJ2-7, with TRBD2 identical over 7 bases. The germline V gene encodes CDR1 SEHNR and CDR2 FQNEAQ (reference sequence). The CDR3 loop spans 13 amino acids. Here the CDR3 DNA reads TGTGCCAGCCAGGGACGGGGGGTCTACGGGCAGTACTTC. Translating it yields CASQGRGVYGQYF. Together with reference TRBV7-9 and TRBJ2-7, the CDR3 gives the full variable domain: DTGVSQNPRHKITKRGQNVTFRCDPISEHNRLYWYRQTLGQGPEFLTYFQNEAQLEKSRLLSDRFSAERPKGSFSTLEIQRTEQGDSAMYLCASQGRGVYGQYFGPGTRLTVT.

This clonotype was counted at least ten times. The J gene is TRBJ1-4, the V gene TRBV28, with D perhaps matching TRBD1 (6 bases). The CDR3 loop spans 15 amino acids. Looked up from germline, CDR1 is MDHEN and CDR2 is SYDVKM. The germline V and J ends were trimmed by 3 bases and 6 bases, with 14 bases remaining between them. CDR3 residues: CASSLRARQDEKLFF. The CDR3 bases are TGTGCCAGCAGTTTGAGGGCCCGACAGGATGAAAAACTGTTTTTT.